This TCR beta chain was observed in a study of T cells in Graves' hyperthyroidism and ophthalmopathy. The CDR3 length is 14 residues. Looked up from germline, CDR1 is MNHNS and CDR2 is SASEGT. Trimming took off 6 bases at V and 3 bases at J, with 14 bases between the two ends. This clonotype was picked up a small number of times. TCR beta CDR3 sequences were amplified from RNA transcripts. First-round RT-PCR of the TCR CDR3 relied on the HTBI primer set. TCRdb re-analysed the multiplex PCR reads in MiXCR, keeping a single row per CDR3 protein. The sample has about 350,000 distinct CDR3 sequences, roughly 14% seen once.

This rearrangement joins TRBV6-1 to TRBJ1-2; D not resolved. The sequencing sample was made of blood. This clonotype was obtained from a woman in her 30s with Graves' hyperthyroidism. CDR3 sequence reads: CASRSAGIDYGYTF. The DNA of the CDR3 is TGTGCCAGCAGATCGGCAGGTATCGACTATGGCTACACCTTC.